These 22 T cell receptor beta chains originate from one sample sequenced in a study of shared clonotypes between healthy human individuals. Method: immunoSEQ multiplex PCR; TCRdb's copy keeps in-frame clones and lacks some. Among millions of clones, about 95% were seen once, and the ten largest hold around 0.13%. The sequencing sample was made of naive CD4+ T cells sorted from blood. The subset: CD45RA+ positively selected. These receptors came from a man aged 18 to 29 in good health.

The CDR3 loop is CASSYSTSSRGEQYF. The CDR3 DNA reads as TGTGCCAGCAGTTACTCCACCTCTAGCCGAGGCGAGCAGTACTTC. The genes are TRBV6-5 and TRBJ2-7; the D gene is possibly TRBD2 (5 bases). CDR3 size: 15 residues. Trimming removed 0 bases at V and 6 bases at J, with 15 bases between. In germline, CDR1 is MNHEY, CDR2 SVGAGI.

This chain joins TRBV25-1 and TRBJ1-3; weak D call: TRBD1 (5 bases). Germline CDR1 and CDR2: MGHDK and SYGVNS. The CDR3 length is 16 residues. V gave up 3 bases and J gave up 7 bases, with 19 bases separating them. The CDR3 DNA is TGTGCCAGCAGTGATACAGGCTCTTCACCGGGGAACACCATATATTTT. Protein sequence: CASSDTGSSPGNTIYF.

The chain links TRBV28 to TRBJ1-1; no firm D call. From germline, CDR1 is MDHEN and CDR2 SYDVKM. The CDR3 spans 15 residues. The V gene lost 2 bases and the J gene lost 5 bases, with 15 bases spanning the gap. CDR3 region: CASSLAGLSGTEAFF. The CDR3 bases are TGTGCCAGCAGTTTAGCGGGTCTGAGTGGGACTGAAGCTTTCTTT.

This chain joins TRBV29-1 and TRBJ2-5; the match to TRBD1 covers 12 bases. V lost 7 bases, J lost 5 bases, and 14 bases stayed unmatched. The CDR3 sequence is 16 residues long. The germline CDR1 and CDR2 sequences are SQVTM and ANQGSEA. CDR3 in DNA: TGCAGCGCTACTACCGGGACAGGGGGCTCGGGGGAGACCCAGTACTTC. This codes for CSATTGTGGSGETQYF.

V is TRBV28 and J is TRBJ1-5, with 8 bases lining up with TRBD1. There are 15 residues in the CDR3. CDR1 is MDHEN, CDR2 SYDVKM, per germline. V lost 7 bases, J lost 4 bases, and 9 bases stayed unmatched. CDR3 region: CASTFRDRGNQPQHF. CDR3 nucleotides: TGTGCCAGCACTTTCCGAGACAGGGGAAATCAGCCCCAGCATTTT. Based on the CDR3 plus reference TRBV28 and TRBJ1-5, the full variable domain is DVKVTQSSRYLVKRTGEKVFLECVQDMDHENMFWYRQDPGLGLRLIYFSYDVKMKEKGDIPEGYSVSREKKERFSLILESASTNQTSMYLCASTFRDRGNQPQHFGDGTRLSIL.

The rearrangement links TRBV2 to TRBJ1-2; D not certain. The germline V and J ends were trimmed by 6 bases and 4 bases, with 12 bases remaining between them. The CDR3 has 13 residues. CDR1 and CDR2 (germline): SNHLY, FYNNEI. The DNA of the CDR3 is TGTGCCAGCAGCGGAGAATCTCTCTATGGCTACACCTTC. Translation gives CASSGESLYGYTF. The whole variable domain, remainder taken from reference TRBV2 and TRBJ1-2, is EPEVTQTPSHQVTQMGQEVILRCVPISNHLYFYWYRQILGQKVEFLVSFYNNEISEKSEIFDDQFSVERPDGSNFTLKIRSTKLEDSAMYFCASSGESLYGYTFGSGTRLTVV.

A single count supports this clone. The CDR3 coding sequence is TGTGCCAGCAGCTTAGCGCGGCCGGGGGCCAGCTCCTACGAGCAGTACTTC. It yields the protein CASSLARPGASSYEQYF. The chain is built from TRBV7-8 and TRBJ2-7; D is perhaps TRBD1 or TRBD2 (6 bases each). Germline-derived CDR1 and CDR2 are SGHVS and FQNEAQ. Deletions cut 0 bases from V and 0 bases from J, with 15 bases between. This CDR3 contains 17 residues.

V and J are TRBV7-8 and TRBJ2-6; the match to TRBD2 covers 15 bases. Germline-derived CDR1 and CDR2 are SGHVS and FQNEAQ. With V trimmed by 4 bases and J by 0 bases, 13 bases remained unmatched. The CDR3 spans 22 residues. CDR3 residues: CASSYRKGGLAGGGSGANVLTF. CDR3 bases: TGTGCCAGCAGCTACAGGAAAGGGGGACTAGCGGGAGGAGGCTCTGGGGCCAACGTCCTGACTTTC.

The gene calls are TRBV6-5 and TRBJ1-2, with 8 bases that match TRBD1. The germline CDR1 and CDR2 sequences are MNHEY and SVGAGI. The CDR3 has 14 residues. V lost 5 bases to trimming and J lost 4 bases; unmatched junction nucleotides: 6. Written as DNA, the CDR3 is TGTGCCAGCAGTCCGGACAGGGTTAGCTATGGCTACACCTTC. This sequence encodes CASSPDRVSYGYTF.

As concerns this clone: This CDR3 is also generated by other DNA sequences in the sample. V and J are TRBV5-1 and TRBJ2-2, with D possibly matching TRBD1 (5 bases). Germline V gene lookup returns CDR1 SGHRS and CDR2 YFSETQ. The CDR3 is 15 residues long. Trimming took 0 bases from V and 4 from J, leaving 10 bases between them. DNA of the CDR3: TGCGCCAGCAGCTTGGTGTCAGGGCTCACCGGGGAGCTGTTTTTT. Translated, it gives CASSLVSGLTGELFF.

This clone came up once. J is TRBJ1-6 and V is TRBV5-6; D is perhaps TRBD1 (5 bases). Per germline, CDR1 SGHDT and CDR2 YYEEEE. Trimming pared 4 bases from V and 1 base from J, leaving 6 bases between. This CDR3 has 14 amino acids. CDR3: CASSRGSYNSPLHF. CDR3 sequence (DNA): TGTGCCAGCAGCCGGGGGTCCTATAATTCACCCCTCCACTTT. The full variable domain, rest sourced from reference TRBV5-6 and TRBJ1-6, is DAGVTQSPTHLIKTRGQQVTLRCSPKSGHDTVSWYQQALGQGPQFIFQYYEEEERQRGNFPDRFSGHQFPNYSSELNVNALLLGDSALYLCASSRGSYNSPLHFGNGTRLTVT.

CDR3: CASSQDWRGIYEQYF. CDR3 DNA: TGCGCCAGCAGCCAAGATTGGAGGGGAATCTACGAGCAGTACTTC. The V gene is TRBV4-3, the J gene TRBJ2-7; D may be TRBD2 (6 bases). Between the trimmed V and J ends, which lost 0 bases and 3 bases, there was a span of 12 bases. Germline values: CDR1 LGHNA, CDR2 YSLEER. This CDR3 contains 15 residues.

V usage is TRBV5-1 and J usage is TRBJ1-1; TRBD1 agrees at 9 bases. This CDR3 is 12 amino acids long. Per germline, CDR1 SGHRS and CDR2 YFSETQ. V lost 4 bases, J lost 11 bases, and 6 bases stayed unmatched. In DNA form, the CDR3 reads TGCGCCAGCAGCGTAGGACAGGGGCCGGCTTTCTTT. This gives the protein CASSVGQGPAFF.

The gene calls are TRBV5-4 and TRBJ1-2; a weak D match, TRBD1 (5 bases). The germline CDR1 and CDR2 sequences are SGHNT and YYREEE (reference sequence). This CDR3 is 16 amino acids long. V shed 0 bases and J shed 8 bases, with 20 bases lying between them. The CDR3 nucleotides are TGTGCCAGCAGCTTGGGGCCGGGAAGTGGGGGAGAGGGCTACACCTTC. Protein product: CASSLGPGSGGEGYTF.

As for this clone: A read error is possible here, since a much larger clone lies one base away. This chain links TRBV30 with TRBJ1-1; the match to TRBD1 covers 7 bases. Germline CDR1 reads GTSNPN; CDR2 reads SVGIG (reference sequence). This CDR3 comprises 13 residues. CDR3 sequence reads: CAWSDLRDSEASF. The CDR3 DNA is TGTGCCTGGAGTGATTTGAGGGACAGTGAAGCTTCCTTT.

The V call is TRBV5-1, the J call TRBJ2-3, with TRBD2 matching over 8 bases. The germline gives CDR1 SGHRS, CDR2 YFSETQ. The CDR3 length is 16 residues. V dropped 1 base and J dropped 6; count of bases not matched to a gene: 10. The CDR3 DNA reads as TGCGCCAGCAGCTTGCCTCAAGCGGGAGTCGGTGATACGCAGTATTTT. It yields the protein CASSLPQAGVGDTQYF.

The V call is TRBV5-1, the J call TRBJ2-5; 7 nucleotides agree with TRBD1. Germline trimming cut 4 bases from V and 0 bases from J; bases unmatched to any gene: 15. Germline CDR1 SGHRS, CDR2 YFSETQ. CDR3 length: 18 residues. CDR3 sequence: CASSTGTAVLIYQETQYF. Here the CDR3 DNA reads TGCGCCAGCAGCACCGGGACAGCAGTACTAATCTACCAAGAGACCCAGTACTTC.

J is TRBJ2-4 and V is TRBV7-2, with a tentative D call TRBD2 (5 bases). Looked up from germline, CDR1 is SGHTA and CDR2 is FQGNSA. The CDR3 sequence is 16 residues long. Between the trimmed V and J ends, which lost 1 base and 0 bases, there was a span of 10 bases. CDR3 nucleotides: TGTGCCAGCAGCTTAGAGGCAGGACTAGCCAAAAACATTCAGTACTTC. Its protein product is CASSLEAGLAKNIQYF.

The CDR3 DNA sequence: TGTGCCAGCAGTGATCGGGGGGCCTACGAGCAGTACTTC. Translated: CASSDRGAYEQYF. This chain joins TRBV2 and TRBJ2-7; TRBD2 matches at 7 bases. CDR3 size: 13 residues. V was pared by 3 bases and J by 2 bases, with 1 base of the junction left unmatched. Germline V CDR1 and CDR2: SNHLY, FYNNEI.

This clone has just one count. V gene TRBV30 combines with J gene TRBJ2-7, with 7 bases identical to TRBD1. The germline CDR1 and CDR2 sequences are GTSNPN and SVGIG (reference sequence). The CDR3 is made up of 13 amino acids. The V segment lost 4 bases and the J segment 5 bases; nucleotides outside the gene matches: 8. The chain's CDR3 is CAWTPDRIHEQYF. CDR3 DNA: TGTGCCTGGACCCCGGACAGGATTCACGAGCAGTACTTC. The complete variable domain, with remaining parts taken from reference TRBV30 and TRBJ2-7, reads SQTIHQWPATLVQPVGSPLSLECTVEGTSNPNLYWYRQAAGRGLQLLFYSVGIGQISSEVPQNLSASRPQDRQFILSSKKLLLSDSGFYLCAWTPDRIHEQYFGPGTRLTVT.

Details on this clone: This specimen includes other DNA sequences encoding the same CDR3. This rearrangement joins TRBV2 to TRBJ2-1; 10 bases are shared with TRBD2. The CDR3 has 14 amino acids. The V gene's germline CDR1 is SNHLY and CDR2 FYNNEI. V lost 0 bases and J lost 9; bases outside the gene matches: 2. The DNA of the CDR3 is TGTGCCAGCAGTGAAGCTTTAGCGGGAGGTGAGCAGTTCTTC. Translation: CASSEALAGGEQFF.

V and J are TRBV10-3 and TRBJ1-3; D is uncertain. The CDR3 length is 16 residues. Germline CDR1 ENHRY, CDR2 SYGVKD. Trimming removed 0 bases at V and 0 bases at J, with 9 bases between. This chain's CDR3 is CAISESYSVSGNTIYF. The CDR3 nucleotides are TGTGCCATCAGTGAGTCTTACAGCGTCTCTGGAAACACCATATATTTT.